A single sample gave rise to the 9 T cell receptor beta chains below, sequenced in a study of T cells in Graves' hyperthyroidism and ophthalmopathy. It was RNA transcripts that yielded the amplified TCR beta CDR3 regions. RT-PCR in the first round (using the HTBI primer set) targeted the TCR CDR3. TCRdb fed the multiplex PCR reads into MiXCR, producing one record per CDR3 protein. Seen here are hundreds of thousands of distinct CDR3 sequences, 15% to 20% observed once, and the top ten hold around 61%. The sequenced sample was blood. These receptors all come from a woman aged 55 to 70 with Graves' ophthalmopathy.

This clonotype was seen many times. The chain combines TRBV7-8 with TRBJ2-4; possible D gene TRBD2, 5 bases. The CDR3 totals 15 residues. Trimming pared 4 bases from V and 4 bases from J, leaving 14 bases between. CDR1 and CDR2 from the germline V gene are SGHVS and FQNEAQ. The CDR3 here is CASSSHSGGKNIQYF. As DNA, the CDR3 is TGTGCCAGCAGCTCGCATAGTGGAGGAAAAAACATTCAGTACTTC.

This clonotype was seen ten or more times. J is TRBJ1-1 and V is TRBV6-1; 9 bases match TRBD1. Looked up from germline, CDR1 is MNHNS and CDR2 is SASEGT. This CDR3 comprises 15 residues. Trimming cost V 5 bases and J 6 bases; bases outside gene matches: 10. CDR3 bases: TGTGCCAGCAGTCCATCGGGACAGGGCCGGTCTGAAGCTTTCTTT. It encodes CASSPSGQGRSEAFF.

This clonotype has more than one count but fewer than ten. A much larger clonotype is one base distant, so this may be a read error. CDR3 DNA sequence: TGTGCCAGCAGCGTAGGGGGACAGGGGAATTCACCCCTCCACTTT. This translates into CASSVGGQGNSPLHF. V is TRBV9 and J is TRBJ1-6; 10 bases fit TRBD1. Germline lookup yields CDR1 SGDLS and CDR2 YYNGEE. V gave up 0 bases and J gave up 7 bases; unmatched junction bases: 1. The CDR3 extends over 15 amino acids.

This clonotype was found many times. The CDR3 protein is CASSLPGQYGYTF. CDR3 DNA: TGTGCCAGCAGTTTACCGGGACAATATGGCTACACCTTC. The gene calls are TRBV28 and TRBJ1-2; a possible D gene is TRBD1 (6 bases). Trimming took 2 bases from V and 5 from J, leaving 9 bases between them. The CDR3 length is 13 residues. Germline-derived CDR1 and CDR2 are MDHEN and SYDVKM.

This clonotype has a handful of counts. The J gene is TRBJ2-5, the V gene TRBV9, with 12 bases lining up with TRBD1. The germline CDR1 and CDR2 sequences are SGDLS and YYNGEE. J gave up 4 bases and V 2 bases, and 0 bases lay outside the gene matches. The CDR3 has 14 amino acids. As DNA, the CDR3 is TGTGCCAGCAGCGTGGGACAGGGGGCAGAGACCCAGTACTTC. Its protein product is CASSVGQGAETQYF.

This clonotype was observed many times. The chain carries TRBV27 and TRBJ2-2; 15 nucleotides match TRBD2. From germline, CDR1 is MNHEY and CDR2 SMNVEV (reference sequence). The CDR3 is 16 residues long. V lost 5 bases and J lost 5; bases outside the gene matches: 3. The CDR3 loop reads CASSIGTSGRTGELFF. The CDR3 nucleotides are TGTGCCAGCAGTATCGGGACTAGCGGGAGGACCGGGGAGCTGTTTTTT.

This clonotype was seen repeatedly, ten times or more. The J gene is TRBJ2-7, the V gene TRBV9; 9 bases agree with TRBD2. Trimming at V came to 0 bases and at J to 5 bases, leaving 6 bases not matched to a gene. CDR1 SGDLS and CDR2 YYNGEE come from the germline V gene. This CDR3 has 15 residues. CDR3: CASSVDSGSRDEQYF. CDR3 bases: TGTGCCAGCAGCGTAGATAGCGGGAGTCGGGACGAGCAGTACTTC.

At least ten counts were recorded for this clonotype. This chain uses TRBV27 with TRBJ2-7; D is unresolved. Trimming pared 5 bases from V and 9 bases from J, leaving 17 bases between. This CDR3 contains 13 residues. Looked up from germline, CDR1 is MNHEY and CDR2 is SMNVEV (reference sequence). CDR3 sequence: CASSPSYGSGQYF. In nucleotides, the CDR3 is TGTGCCAGCAGTCCCTCGTACGGTTCGGGGCAGTACTTC.

This clonotype was found a few times. The chain couples TRBV20-1 to TRBJ1-2; possibly TRBD1 for D (6 bases). Per germline, CDR1 DFQATT and CDR2 SNEGSKA (reference sequence). V shed 3 bases and J shed 1 base, with 9 bases lying between them. The CDR3 is 13 residues long. CDR3 sequence reads: CSARSRGNYGYTF. The CDR3, as DNA: TGCAGTGCTAGGAGCAGGGGTAACTATGGCTACACCTTC.